These 5 T cell receptor beta chains came from one sample sequenced in a study of blood T cell repertoires in COVID-19. Data came from immunoSEQ multiplex PCR; TCRdb stores just in-frame clones and leaves some out. The sample carries about 81,000 clones, around nine tenths recorded once. The material sequenced was peripheral blood. The receptors were sampled from a woman of 80 years or more with acute or convalescent COVID-19.

The chain uses TRBV5-4 and TRBJ2-2, with 10 bases matching TRBD1. The germline V gene encodes CDR1 SGHNT and CDR2 YYREEE (reference sequence). J gave up 6 bases and V 4 bases, and 6 bases lay outside the gene matches. This CDR3 contains 15 residues. CDR3 in DNA: TGTGCCAGCAGCCGACAGGGGGCCGACGCCGGGGAGCTGTTTTTT. It specifies CASSRQGADAGELFF.

The CDR3 bases are TGTGCCAGCACGGCGGAGCCCGACAATGAGCAGTTCTTC. This codes for CASTAEPDNEQFF. The V call is TRBV2, the J call TRBJ2-1, with D hard to call. The CDR3 has 13 residues. CDR1 is SNHLY and CDR2 is FYNNEI in the germline V gene. V was trimmed by 7 bases and J by 5 bases, leaving 12 bases between them. The full variable domain, completed using reference TRBV2 and TRBJ2-1, is EPEVTQTPSHQVTQMGQEVILRCVPISNHLYFYWYRQILGQKVEFLVSFYNNEISEKSEIFDDQFSVERPDGSNFTLKIRSTKLEDSAMYFCASTAEPDNEQFFGPGTRLTVL.

The chain joins TRBV19 to TRBJ2-7, with 8 bases lining up with TRBD1. V dropped 6 bases and J dropped 2; count of bases not matched to a gene: 9. The CDR3 is made up of 15 amino acids. Per germline, CDR1 LNHDA and CDR2 SQIVND (reference sequence). DNA of the CDR3: TGTGCCAGTAGCCGCGCCGGACAGGGACCCTACGAGCAGTACTTC. Translating it yields CASSRAGQGPYEQYF.

The rearrangement joins TRBV7-3 to TRBJ2-6; TRBD2 agrees at 13 bases. Germline CDR1 SGHTA, CDR2 FQGTGA. The junction had 2 bases not matched to a gene; V was cut back by 4 bases and J by 2 bases. The CDR3 is 17 amino acids. The CDR3 is CASSSGTSGAGANVLTF. CDR3 in DNA: TGTGCCAGCAGCTCCGGGACTAGCGGGGCTGGGGCCAACGTCCTGACTTTC.

The chain recombines TRBV6-2 or TRBV6-3 with TRBJ2-2; tentatively, D is TRBD2 (6 bases). Germline CDR1 MNHEY, CDR2 SVGEGT. Trimming removed 2 bases at V and 4 bases at J, with 8 bases between. CDR3 length: 14 amino acids. The chain's CDR3 is CASSYGGITGELFF. CDR3 DNA: TGTGCCAGCAGTTACGGGGGGATCACCGGGGAGCTGTTTTTT.